These T cell receptor beta chains were read from a single sample in a study of T-cell memory formation after mild COVID-19. TCRdb ran MiXCR on the 5' RACE reads and lists one entry per CDR3 protein. The sample has roughly 400,000 distinct CDR3 sequences; around 17% are singletons. Sequenced: PBMCs or a T cell subset sorted from them (not recorded which). These receptor sequences come from a man younger than 35 who had mild COVID-19 (a few samples of this study predate the infection). Cell type and time point are not known. Both conserved end residues are part of each CDR3. A D gene is named only where the DNA matches it firmly. The listing skips clone size in some rows; elsewhere it reads once, few, many or a size class.

j_call	d_call	clone_size	v_call	cdr3_aa	cdr3_nt
TRBJ2-1	TRBD2	many	TRBV5-5	CASSLVSGGNEQFF	TGTGCCAGCAGCTTGGTTAGCGGGGGAAATGAGCAGTTCTTC
TRBJ2-1	.	few	TRBV20-1	CSARGGVSYNEQFF	TGCAGTGCTAGGGGTGGGGTGTCCTACAATGAGCAGTTCTTC
TRBJ2-1	TRBD2	.	TRBV6-8	CASSYPRTSGGAWGNEQFF	TGTGCCAGCAGTTACCCCCGGACTAGCGGGGGGGCATGGGGCAATGAGCAGTTCTTC
TRBJ2-7	.	.	TRBV7-9	CASSSRSYYEQYF	TGTGCCAGCAGCTCTCGAAGCTACTACGAGCAGTACTTC
TRBJ2-5	TRBD1	.	TRBV5-1	CASSGGQPQETQYF	TGCGCCAGCAGCGGGGGACAGCCCCAAGAGACCCAGTACTTC
TRBJ2-7	TRBD1	many	TRBV4-2	CASSQDGTGSYEQYF	TGTGCCAGCAGCCAAGATGGGACAGGCTCCTACGAGCAGTACTTC
TRBJ1-1	TRBD1	many	TRBV7-9	CASALQGAKTNTEAFF	TGTGCCAGCGCACTACAGGGGGCCAAGACGAACACTGAAGCTTTCTTT
TRBJ2-3	TRBD1	.	TRBV24-1	CATSDSTGGSDTQYF	TGTGCCACCAGTGATTCGACAGGGGGCTCAGATACGCAGTATTTT
TRBJ1-5	.	.	TRBV6-1	CASRRQGTGKPQHF	TGTGCCAGCAGGCGACAAGGGACTGGGAAGCCCCAGCATTTT
TRBJ2-5	TRBD2	.	TRBV6-5	CASTNSGTRETQYF	TGTGCCAGCACTAACTCCGGGACTAGAGAGACCCAGTACTTC
TRBJ2-2	.	few	TRBV7-3	CASSAEPTGELFF	TGTGCCAGCAGCGCGGAACCAACCGGGGAGCTGTTTTTT
TRBJ1-5	.	.	TRBV19	CASSPYRQSNQPQHF	TGTGCCAGTAGTCCCTATCGACAGTCCAATCAGCCCCAGCATTTT
TRBJ2-1	.	few	TRBV7-9	CASSLSGSGLHEQFF	TGTGCCAGCAGCTTATCTGGTAGTGGGTTGCATGAGCAGTTCTTC
TRBJ1-1	.	.	TRBV20-1	CSADPGATEAFF	TGCAGTGCTGATCCAGGGGCCACTGAAGCTTTCTTT
TRBJ1-3	.	.	TRBV6-5	CASSKTARNTIYF	TGTGCCAGCAGCAAGACAGCCCGAAACACCATATATTTT
TRBJ2-3	.	many	TRBV12-3/TRBV12-4	CASSLGGRDTQYF	TGTGCCAGCAGCTTAGGGGGGCGGGATACGCAGTATTTT
TRBJ2-2	.	.	TRBV12-3/TRBV12-4	CASKPGAVGELFF	TGTGCCAGCAAGCCGGGGGCCGTCGGGGAGCTGTTTTTT
TRBJ1-5	.	.	TRBV6-1	CASSERGGLAGQPQHF	TGTGCCAGCAGTGAACGAGGAGGGCTTGCCGGTCAGCCCCAGCATTTT
TRBJ1-2	.	.	TRBV3-1	CASSHGTINYGYTF	TGTGCCAGCAGTCACGGGACAATTAACTATGGCTACACCTTC